The rows below give T cell receptor beta chains drawn from one sample of a study of T cell changes during pregnancy in multiple sclerosis. Only in-frame clones appear in the TCRdb table, and some are missing; sequencing was by immunoSEQ multiplex PCR. The repertoire holds about 56,000 clones, with about 83% as singletons. The sequencing input was peripheral blood from another person, used as feeder cells. The receptor set was obtained from a human donor whose cells served as feeder cells for cultures in a pregnancy study. Each CDR3 is given with its conserved first and last residue. The order of the fields is J gene, V gene, D gene, CDR3 protein, CDR3 DNA. A D gene is named only where the DNA matches it firmly.

j_call: TRBJ1-1; v_call: TRBV5-1; d_call: .; cdr3_aa: CASSLDLLGVGTEAFF; cdr3_nt: TGCGCCAGCAGCTTGGATCTACTGGGGGTGGGGACTGAAGCTTTCTTT
j_call: TRBJ2-5; v_call: TRBV5-6; d_call: .; cdr3_aa: CASSPGQTWRRETQYF; cdr3_nt: TGTGCCAGCAGCCCCGGACAAACCTGGAGGAGGGAGACCCAGTACTTC
j_call: TRBJ2-7; v_call: TRBV7-2; d_call: .; cdr3_aa: CASSLALGYPEQYF; cdr3_nt: TGTGCCAGCAGCTTAGCGCTGGGATATCCCGAGCAGTACTTC
j_call: TRBJ2-3; v_call: TRBV7-9; d_call: .; cdr3_aa: CASSSPGGGRTVTDTQYF; cdr3_nt: TGTGCCAGCAGTTCTCCGGGCGGGGGCCGAACGGTTACAGATACGCAGTATTTT
j_call: TRBJ2-7; v_call: TRBV5-4; d_call: .; cdr3_aa: CASSLVSGGGAGEQYF; cdr3_nt: TGTGCCAGCAGCTTGGTTTCGGGTGGGGGGGCAGGCGAGCAGTACTTC
j_call: TRBJ1-1; v_call: TRBV2; d_call: .; cdr3_aa: CASSDRGGSNEAFF; cdr3_nt: TGTGCCAGCAGTGACAGGGGAGGAAGCAATGAAGCTTTCTTT
j_call: TRBJ2-3; v_call: TRBV2; d_call: .; cdr3_aa: CASSAGLGDTQYF; cdr3_nt: TGTGCCAGCAGCGCGGGACTGGGGGATACGCAGTATTTT
j_call: TRBJ2-1; v_call: TRBV4-3; d_call: TRBD2; cdr3_aa: CASSQELAGEGNEQFF; cdr3_nt: TGCGCCAGCAGCCAGGAACTAGCGGGAGAAGGCAATGAGCAGTTCTTC
j_call: TRBJ2-5; v_call: TRBV5-1; d_call: .; cdr3_aa: CASSFKKTQYF; cdr3_nt: TGCGCCAGCAGCTTTAAGAAGACCCAGTACTTC
j_call: TRBJ1-2; v_call: TRBV6-1; d_call: .; cdr3_aa: CASSSAGSYGYTF; cdr3_nt: TGTGCCAGCAGTTCTGCAGGGAGCTATGGCTACACCTTC